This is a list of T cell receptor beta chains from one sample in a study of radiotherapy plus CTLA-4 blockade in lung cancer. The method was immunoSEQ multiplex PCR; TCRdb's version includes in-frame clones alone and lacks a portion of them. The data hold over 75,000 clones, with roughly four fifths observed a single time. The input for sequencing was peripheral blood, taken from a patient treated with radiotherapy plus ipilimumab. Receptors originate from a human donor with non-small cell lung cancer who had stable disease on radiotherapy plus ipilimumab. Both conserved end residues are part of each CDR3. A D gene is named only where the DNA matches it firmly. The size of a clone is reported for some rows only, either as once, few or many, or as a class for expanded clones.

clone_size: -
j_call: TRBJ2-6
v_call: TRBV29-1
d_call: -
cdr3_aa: CSVEDRPIQGPPLSGANVLTF
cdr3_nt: TGCAGCGTTGAAGATCGTCCGATACAGGGTCCTCCCCTCTCTGGGGCCAACGTCCTGACTTTC

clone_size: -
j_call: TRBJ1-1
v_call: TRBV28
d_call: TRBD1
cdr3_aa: CASSYPTVTGGSLLSPAFF
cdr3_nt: TGTGCCAGCAGTTACCCCACGGTGACAGGGGGATCCCTATTATCTCCAGCTTTCTTT

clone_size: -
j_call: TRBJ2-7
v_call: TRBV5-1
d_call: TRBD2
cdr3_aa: CASSPIGEAGGYSYEQYF
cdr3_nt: TGCGCCAGCAGCCCAATAGGGGAAGCGGGAGGTTACTCCTACGAGCAGTACTTC

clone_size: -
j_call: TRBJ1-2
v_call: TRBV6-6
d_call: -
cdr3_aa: CASSYAHGGYGYTF
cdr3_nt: TGTGCCAGCAGTTACGCCCACGGGGGGTATGGCTACACCTTC

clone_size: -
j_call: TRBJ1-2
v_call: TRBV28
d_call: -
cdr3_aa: CASSSDSGRPLYGYTF
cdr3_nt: TGTGCCAGCAGTTCCGACTCAGGCCGACCGCTTTATGGCTACACCTTC

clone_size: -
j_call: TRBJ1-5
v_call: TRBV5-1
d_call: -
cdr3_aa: CASSPDRFNQPQHF
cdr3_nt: TGCGCCAGCAGTCCCGACAGATTCAATCAGCCCCAGCATTTT

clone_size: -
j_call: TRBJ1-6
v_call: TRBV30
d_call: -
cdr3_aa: CAWRGERDSPLHF
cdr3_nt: TGTGCCTGGAGAGGGGAGCGGGATTCACCCCTCCACTTT

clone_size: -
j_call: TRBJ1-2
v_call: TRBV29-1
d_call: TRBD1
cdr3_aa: CSVMTGTRDYGYTF
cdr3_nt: TGCAGCGTTATGACAGGGACCAGGGACTATGGCTACACCTTC

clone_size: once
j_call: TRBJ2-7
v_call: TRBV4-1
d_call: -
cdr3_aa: CASSPTTGYEQYF
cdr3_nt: TGCGCCAGCAGCCCGACTACGGGCTACGAGCAGTACTTC

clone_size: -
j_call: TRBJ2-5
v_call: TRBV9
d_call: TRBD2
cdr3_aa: CASSPPGTSGSSAQYF
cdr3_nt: TGTGCCAGCAGCCCCCCCGGTACTAGCGGGAGTAGCGCCCAGTACTTC

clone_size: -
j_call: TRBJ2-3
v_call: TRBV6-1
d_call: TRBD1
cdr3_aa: CASSEAGQGGFDTQYF
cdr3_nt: TGTGCCAGCAGTGAAGCGGGACAGGGGGGTTTTGATACGCAGTATTTT

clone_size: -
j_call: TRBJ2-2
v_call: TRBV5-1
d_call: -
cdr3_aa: CASSLSGADTGELFF
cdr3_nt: TGCGCCAGCAGCTTGTCAGGGGCGGACACCGGGGAGCTGTTTTTT

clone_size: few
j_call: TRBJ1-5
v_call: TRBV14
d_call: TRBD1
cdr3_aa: CASSQERGQGRVQPQHF
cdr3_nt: TGTGCCAGCAGCCAAGAGAGGGGACAGGGAAGAGTTCAGCCCCAGCATTTT

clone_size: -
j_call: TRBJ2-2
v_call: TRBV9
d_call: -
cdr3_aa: CASSLESGSRTGELFF
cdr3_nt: TGTGCCAGCAGCCTAGAGTCAGGATCGAGGACCGGGGAGCTGTTTTTT

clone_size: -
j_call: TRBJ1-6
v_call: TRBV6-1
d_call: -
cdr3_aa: CASEQAQAYNSPLHF
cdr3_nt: TGTGCCAGCGAACAGGCCCAGGCCTATAATTCACCCCTCCACTTT

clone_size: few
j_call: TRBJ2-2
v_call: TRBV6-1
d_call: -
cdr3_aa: CASTQGVNTGELFF
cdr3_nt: TGTGCCAGCACCCAAGGTGTTAACACCGGGGAGCTGTTTTTT

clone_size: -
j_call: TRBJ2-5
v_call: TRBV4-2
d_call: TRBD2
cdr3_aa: CASSQGRLADQETQYF
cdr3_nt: TGTGCCAGCAGCCAGGGTAGACTAGCGGATCAAGAGACCCAGTACTTC

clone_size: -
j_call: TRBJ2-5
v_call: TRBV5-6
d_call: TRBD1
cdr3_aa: CASSLPGTGGKQYF
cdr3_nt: TGTGCCAGCAGCTTACCCGGGACAGGGGGCAAGCAGTACTTC

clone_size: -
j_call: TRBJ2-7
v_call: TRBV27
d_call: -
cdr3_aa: CASSRDGIYEQYF
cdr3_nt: TGTGCCAGCAGCCGGGACGGCATCTACGAGCAGTACTTC

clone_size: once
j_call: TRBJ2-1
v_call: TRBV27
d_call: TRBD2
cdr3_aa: CASSRQRGGNNEQFF
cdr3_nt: TGTGCCAGCAGCCGTCAGCGGGGGGGCAACAATGAGCAGTTCTTC

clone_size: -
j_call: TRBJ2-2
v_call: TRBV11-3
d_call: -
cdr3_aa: CASETGTTGGTGELFF
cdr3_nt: TGTGCCAGCGAGACAGGGACCACCGGGGGGACCGGGGAGCTGTTTTTT

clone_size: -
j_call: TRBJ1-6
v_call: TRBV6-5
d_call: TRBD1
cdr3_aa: CASSAPTGGGSPLHF
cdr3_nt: TGTGCCAGCAGCGCTCCGACAGGGGGCGGTTCACCCCTCCACTTT

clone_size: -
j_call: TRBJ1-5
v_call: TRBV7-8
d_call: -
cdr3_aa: CASSLAGQANQPQHF
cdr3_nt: TGTGCCAGCAGCTTAGCAGGGCAGGCCAATCAGCCCCAGCATTTT

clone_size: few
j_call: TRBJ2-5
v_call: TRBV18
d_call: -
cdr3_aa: CASSRQETQYF
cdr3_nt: TGTGCCAGCTCACGGCAAGAGACCCAGTACTTC

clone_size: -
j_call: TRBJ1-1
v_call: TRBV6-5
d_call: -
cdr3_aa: CASSYHFRGAPTEAFF
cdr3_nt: TGTGCCAGCAGTTATCATTTTCGGGGGGCGCCCACTGAAGCTTTCTTT

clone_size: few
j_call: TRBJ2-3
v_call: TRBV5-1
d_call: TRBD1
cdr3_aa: CASSRAGGTSDTQYF
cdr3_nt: TGCGCCAGCAGCCGAGCAGGGGGTACGTCAGATACGCAGTATTTT

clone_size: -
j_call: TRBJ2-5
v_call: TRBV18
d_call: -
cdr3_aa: CASSPRGLVLQETQYF
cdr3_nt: TGTGCCAGCTCACCACGGGGGCTCGTGTTACAAGAGACCCAGTACTTC

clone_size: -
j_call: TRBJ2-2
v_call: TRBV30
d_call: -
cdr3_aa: CAWSVSFGELFF
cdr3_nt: TGTGCCTGGAGTGTAAGCTTCGGGGAGCTGTTTTTT

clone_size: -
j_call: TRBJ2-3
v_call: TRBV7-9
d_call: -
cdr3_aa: CASSLTTTDTQYF
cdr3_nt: TGTGCCAGCAGCTTGACTACCACAGATACGCAGTATTTT

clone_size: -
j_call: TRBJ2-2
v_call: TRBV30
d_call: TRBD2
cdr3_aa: CAWRGSGGAAGELFF
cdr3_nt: TGTGCCTGGCGGGGGAGCGGGGGGGCAGCCGGGGAGCTGTTTTTT

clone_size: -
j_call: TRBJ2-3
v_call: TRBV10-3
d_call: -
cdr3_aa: CAISGSADKGDTQYF
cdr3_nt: TGTGCCATCAGTGGGTCAGCCGATAAAGGGGATACGCAGTATTTT

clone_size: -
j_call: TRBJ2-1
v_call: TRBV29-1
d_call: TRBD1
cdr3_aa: CSVLGTGSLNEQFF
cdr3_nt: TGCAGCGTGCTTGGGACAGGGAGTTTAAATGAGCAGTTCTTC

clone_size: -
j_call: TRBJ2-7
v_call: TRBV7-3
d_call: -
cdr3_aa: CASSSPGPSYEQYF
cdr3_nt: TGTGCCAGCAGCTCTCCAGGCCCGTCCTACGAGCAGTACTTC

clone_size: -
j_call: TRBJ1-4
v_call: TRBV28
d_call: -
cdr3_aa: CASSLGRGEKLFF
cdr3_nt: TGTGCCAGCAGTTTGGGAAGGGGGGAAAAACTGTTTTTT

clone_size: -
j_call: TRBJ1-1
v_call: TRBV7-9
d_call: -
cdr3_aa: CASSLGENTEAFF
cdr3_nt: TGTGCCAGCAGCTTAGGGGAGAACACTGAAGCTTTCTTT

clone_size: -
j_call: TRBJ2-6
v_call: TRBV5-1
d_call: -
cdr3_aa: CASSPLLGGSGANVLTF
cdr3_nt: TGCGCCAGCAGCCCCTTATTAGGTGGGTCTGGGGCCAACGTCCTGACTTTC

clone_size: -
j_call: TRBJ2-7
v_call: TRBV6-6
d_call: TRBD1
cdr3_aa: CASLLGDRVHEQYF
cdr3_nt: TGTGCCAGCCTCCTGGGGGACAGGGTTCACGAGCAGTACTTC

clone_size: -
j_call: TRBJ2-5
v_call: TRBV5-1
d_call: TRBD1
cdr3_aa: CASSLVGGGQGQTQYF
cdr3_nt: TGCGCCAGCAGCTTGGTTGGGGGAGGACAGGGTCAGACCCAGTACTTC

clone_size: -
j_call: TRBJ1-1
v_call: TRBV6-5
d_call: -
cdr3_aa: CASSGGAMNTEAFF
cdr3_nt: TGTGCCAGCAGTGGGGGGGCCATGAACACTGAAGCTTTCTTT

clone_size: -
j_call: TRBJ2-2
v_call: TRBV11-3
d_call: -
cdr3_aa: CASSSVRGSGELFF
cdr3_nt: TGTGCCAGCAGCTCCGTGAGGGGGTCCGGGGAGCTGTTTTTT

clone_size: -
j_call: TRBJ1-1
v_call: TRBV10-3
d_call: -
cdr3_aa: CANRLGRHTEAFF
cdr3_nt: TGTGCCAACAGACTAGGCCGTCACACTGAAGCTTTCTTT

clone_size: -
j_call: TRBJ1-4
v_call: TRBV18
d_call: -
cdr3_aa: CASSPSEGSGEKLFF
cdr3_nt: TGTGCCAGCTCACCAAGTGAGGGTTCGGGAGAAAAACTGTTTTTT

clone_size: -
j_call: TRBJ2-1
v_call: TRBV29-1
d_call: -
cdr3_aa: CSVEGVGDIQFF
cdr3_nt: TGCAGCGTTGAAGGGGTTGGGGACATCCAGTTCTTC

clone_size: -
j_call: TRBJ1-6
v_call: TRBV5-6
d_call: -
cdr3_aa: CASSTFTDSPLHF
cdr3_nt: TGTGCCAGCAGCACCTTTACGGATTCACCCCTCCACTTT

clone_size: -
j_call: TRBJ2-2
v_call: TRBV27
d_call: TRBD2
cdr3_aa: CASRGGGGFNTGELFF
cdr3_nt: TGTGCCAGCAGGGGCGGGGGGGGTTTTAACACCGGGGAGCTGTTTTTT

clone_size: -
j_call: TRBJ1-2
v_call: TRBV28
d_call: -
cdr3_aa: CASSLRVMVYGYTF
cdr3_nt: TGTGCCAGCAGTTTAAGGGTTATGGTTTATGGCTACACCTTC

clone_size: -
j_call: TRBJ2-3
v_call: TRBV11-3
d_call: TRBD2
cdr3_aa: CASSPRGADTQYF
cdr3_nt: TGTGCCAGCAGCCCTCGGGGGGCAGATACGCAGTATTTT

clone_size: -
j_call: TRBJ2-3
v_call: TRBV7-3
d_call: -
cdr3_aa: CASSLGQSSSTDTQYF
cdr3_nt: TGTGCCAGCAGCTTAGGACAGTCATCTAGCACAGATACGCAGTATTTT

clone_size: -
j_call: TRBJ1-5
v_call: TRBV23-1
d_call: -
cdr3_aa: CASSQSKGGSNQPQHF
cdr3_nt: TGCGCCAGCAGTCAATCAAAGGGTGGTAGCAATCAGCCCCAGCATTTT

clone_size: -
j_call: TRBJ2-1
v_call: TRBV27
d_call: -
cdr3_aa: CASSFVGAFNEQFF
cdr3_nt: TGTGCCAGCAGTTTCGTGGGGGCCTTTAATGAGCAGTTCTTC

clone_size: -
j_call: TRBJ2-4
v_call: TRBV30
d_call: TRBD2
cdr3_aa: CAWSVGGVDKNIQYF
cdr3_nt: TGTGCCTGGAGTGTGGGAGGGGTGGACAAAAACATTCAGTACTTC

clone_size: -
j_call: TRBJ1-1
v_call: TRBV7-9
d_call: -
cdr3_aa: CASSLLGTKNTEAFF
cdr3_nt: TGTGCCAGCAGCTTATTGGGGACAAAGAACACTGAAGCTTTCTTT

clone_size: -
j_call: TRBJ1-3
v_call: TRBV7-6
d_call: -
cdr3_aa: CASSLDWGSGNTIYF
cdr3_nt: TGTGCCAGCAGCTTAGATTGGGGCTCTGGAAACACCATATATTTT

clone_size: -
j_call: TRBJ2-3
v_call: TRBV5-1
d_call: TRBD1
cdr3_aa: CASSFGTGTDTQYF
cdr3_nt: TGCGCCAGCAGCTTTGGGACAGGGACAGATACGCAGTATTTT

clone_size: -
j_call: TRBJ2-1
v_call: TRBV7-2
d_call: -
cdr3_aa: CASTMTQRHEQFF
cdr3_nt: TGTGCCAGCACTATGACGCAAAGGCATGAGCAGTTCTTC